The next 26 T cell receptor beta chains were all read from a single sample in a study of CD8 T cells in Susac syndrome (dated by TCRdb to between 2017 and 2020). The library was generated by the immunoSEQ multiplex PCR assay. RNA was extracted using the RNeasy kit, and roughly 0.5 to 1 ug of the RNA was reverse transcribed with random hexamers. TCRdb reprocessed the public reads (quality trimming at Q25 with fastp, clone calling with MiXCR) and kept in-frame beta chains. Rows with one shared CDR3 protein collapse into an entry with the most common genes and DNA. The sample records 95,000 to 150,000 distinct CDR3 sequences, over 90% of which are singletons. Of the sample, roughly 0.13% falls within the top ten clones. Sequenced input: CD4+ T cells from PBMCs. Receptors were obtained from a human donor with Susac syndrome.

J is TRBJ2-1 and V is TRBV15; either TRBD1 or TRBD2 may supply D (5 bases each). This CDR3 has 12 amino acids. CDR1 is LNHNV and CDR2 is YYDKDF in the germline V gene (reference sequence). Trimming pared 1 base from V and 10 bases from J, leaving 8 bases between. The CDR3 DNA reads TGTGCCACCAGCAGAGCCGGGGCCGAGCAGTTCTTC. Its protein product is CATSRAGAEQFF.

The chain carries TRBV27 and TRBJ1-2, with a weak D call TRBD1 (6 bases). V was cut by 4 bases and J by 0 bases, with 12 bases left in between. This CDR3 region has 15 residues. Germline loops: CDR1 MNHEY, CDR2 SMNVEV (reference sequence). The chain's CDR3 is CASSYRDTSNYGYTF. CDR3 nucleotides: TGTGCCAGCAGTTACCGGGACACCTCTAACTATGGCTACACCTTC.

The chain links TRBV9 to TRBJ2-1; D tentatively reads TRBD1 or TRBD2 (5 bases each). Germline V lookup: CDR1 SGDLS, CDR2 YYNGEE. CDR3 length: 14 amino acids. V was trimmed by 0 bases and J by 7 bases, leaving 11 bases between them. CDR3 nucleotide sequence: TGTGCCAGCAGCGTAGGCCCCAGGGAGAATGAGCAGTTCTTC. Protein: CASSVGPRENEQFF. Looking up the rest from reference TRBV9 and TRBJ2-1 gives the full variable domain: DSGVTQTPKHLITATGQRVTLRCSPRSGDLSVYWYQQSLDQGLQFLIQYYNGEERAKGNILERFSAQQFPDLHSELNLSSLELGDSALYFCASSVGPRENEQFFGPGTRLTVL.

The V and J genes are TRBV20-1 and TRBJ1-4; possible D gene TRBD1, 5 bases. This CDR3 region has 14 residues. V was shortened by 3 bases and J by 5 bases, with 13 bases between the two germline ends. Germline V gene sequence: CDR1 DFQATT, CDR2 SNEGSKA (reference sequence). The CDR3 DNA is TGCAGTGCTAGTCTCACGGGGCTGAATGAAAAACTGTTTTTT. Its protein is CSASLTGLNEKLFF.

This sequence joins TRBV7-2 and TRBJ1-1; the D gene is possibly TRBD1 (5 bases). The CDR3 sequence is 17 residues long. Germline loops: CDR1 SGHTA, CDR2 FQGNSA. Trimming removed 3 bases from V and 1 base from J, with 18 bases in between. The CDR3 reads CASSFPGLPLGNTEAFF. The DNA of the CDR3 is TGTGCCAGCAGCTTTCCGGGACTCCCTCTGGGGAACACTGAAGCTTTCTTT.

The CDR3 is CASKAGGAGADTQYF. DNA for the CDR3: TGTGCCAGCAAGGCGGGAGGTGCGGGCGCCGATACGCAGTATTTT. The gene calls are TRBV2 and TRBJ2-3; 8 bases are shared with TRBD2. The CDR3 loop spans 15 amino acids. Germline V gene lookup returns CDR1 SNHLY and CDR2 FYNNEI. V lost 7 bases to trimming and J lost 6 bases; unmatched junction nucleotides: 12. The full variable domain, completed using reference TRBV2 and TRBJ2-3, is EPEVTQTPSHQVTQMGQEVILRCVPISNHLYFYWYRQILGQKVEFLVSFYNNEISEKSEIFDDQFSVERPDGSNFTLKIRSTKLEDSAMYFCASKAGGAGADTQYFGPGTRLTVL.

V and J are TRBV18 and TRBJ2-7; perhaps TRBD1 as D (5 bases). The CDR3 loop spans 14 amino acids. V dropped 4 bases and J dropped 1 base, with 11 bases sitting between them. Germline CDR1 and CDR2: KGHSH and LQKENI. CDR3 sequence reads: CASSLLTESYEQYF. CDR3 sequence (DNA): TGTGCCAGCTCACTACTGACAGAGTCCTACGAGCAGTACTTC.

This chain uses TRBV12-3 or TRBV12-4 with TRBJ2-7; 11 bases are a match to TRBD2. The CDR3 is 18 residues long. V gave up 5 bases and J gave up 3 bases; unmatched junction bases: 15. CDR3 region: CASSRRLAGPGGRYEQYF. CDR3 in DNA: TGTGCCAGCAGTCGACGACTAGCGGGACCCGGTGGACGCTACGAGCAGTACTTC.

The V and J genes are TRBV10-3 and TRBJ2-5; D may be TRBD2 (6 bases). Trimming cost V 10 bases and J 4 bases, with 16 bases left between them. The CDR3 extends over 13 amino acids. CDR1 ENHRY and CDR2 SYGVKD come from the germline V gene. In DNA, the CDR3 is TGTGCCACCCGGGGCCGAGCGGGAGAGACCCAGTACTTC. Amino acids: CATRGRAGETQYF.

The DNA for the CDR3 is TGCAGTGCGGCCGGGGGTAGGGGGACTTACGAGCAGTACTTC. Translating gives CSAAGGRGTYEQYF. The gene calls are TRBV20-1 and TRBJ2-7; D assignment may be TRBD1 or TRBD2 (6 bases each). Germline lookup yields CDR1 DFQATT and CDR2 SNEGSKA (reference sequence). The V end was cut by 6 bases, the J end by 4 bases, with 19 bases between. The CDR3 length is 14 residues.

This clonotype was picked up a small number of times. The rearrangement links TRBV6-6 to TRBJ2-5, with 9 bases aligning to TRBD1. J gave up 1 base and V 2 bases, and 5 bases lay outside the gene matches. The CDR3 is 16 residues long. Germline V CDR1 and CDR2: MNHNY, SVGAGI (reference sequence). DNA for the CDR3: TGTGCCAGCAGTTACCACGGGACAGGGCGCCAAGAGACCCAGTACTTC. Protein product: CASSYHGTGRQETQYF.

This chain joins TRBV7-2 and TRBJ2-5, with TRBD2 as a possible D gene (5 bases). V lost 5 bases, J lost 1 base, and 11 bases lay in between. This CDR3 is built from 14 residues. Germline CDR1 is SGHTA and CDR2 is FQGNSA. The CDR3 loop reads CASSLSRVQETQYF. In nucleotides, the CDR3 is TGTGCCAGCAGCCTTTCGAGGGTCCAAGAGACCCAGTACTTC.

The count of this clonotype is one. J is TRBJ1-5 and V is TRBV2, with 11 bases aligning to TRBD1. The CDR3 loop spans 14 amino acids. The ends lost 10 bases at V and 7 bases at J; junction bases unmatched: 9. Germline lookup yields CDR1 SNHLY and CDR2 FYNNEI. DNA of the CDR3: TGTGCCACCGGACAGGGGGCGAAGGGGCAGCCCCAGCATTTT. Protein product: CATGQGAKGQPQHF.

V and J are TRBV25-1 and TRBJ2-7; unclear D gene. The CDR3 is 14 residues long. CDR1 is MGHDK, CDR2 SYGVNS, per germline. V gave up 5 bases and J gave up 2 bases, with 13 bases separating them. CDR3 region: CASSFAGDPYEQYF. For the CDR3, the DNA is TGTGCCAGCAGTTTTGCAGGAGACCCCTACGAGCAGTACTTC.

The J gene is TRBJ1-2, the V gene TRBV5-4, with TRBD1 matching 9 bases. V gave up 6 bases and J gave up 8 bases; unmatched junction bases: 8. Germline values: CDR1 SGHNT, CDR2 YYREEE (reference sequence). There are 13 residues in the CDR3. CDR3 DNA: TGTGCCAGCACCTTACAGGGGGCAAAGGGCTACACCTTC. It encodes CASTLQGAKGYTF.

V is TRBV7-8 and J is TRBJ1-1, with no clear D. The CDR3 is made up of 13 amino acids. The V end lost 1 base, the J end lost 6 bases, and 9 bases lay between the germline ends. The V gene's germline CDR1 is SGHVS and CDR2 FQNEAQ. DNA for the CDR3: TGTGCCAGCAGCTTAGATCTTGCGCCTGAAGCTTTCTTT. Encoded protein: CASSLDLAPEAFF.

The CDR3 loop reads CASTIRGGALAKNIQYF. The CDR3 DNA follows: TGTGCCAGCACTATACGGGGAGGGGCCCTAGCCAAAAACATTCAGTACTTC. The genes are TRBV28 and TRBJ2-4, with 7 bases that match TRBD2. Trimming removed 7 bases from V and 0 bases from J; junction bases left unmatched: 12. CDR1 and CDR2 from the germline V gene are MDHEN and SYDVKM. The CDR3 is 17 residues long. The variable domain in full, completed from reference TRBV28 and TRBJ2-4, reads DVKVTQSSRYLVKRTGEKVFLECVQDMDHENMFWYRQDPGLGLRLIYFSYDVKMKEKGDIPEGYSVSREKKERFSLILESASTNQTSMYLCASTIRGGALAKNIQYFGAGTRLSVL.

The chain joins TRBV5-1 to TRBJ1-1; no definite D call. Germline V gives CDR1 SGHRS, CDR2 YFSETQ. This CDR3 is 16 amino acids long. The ends were cut back, 3 bases at V and 3 bases at J, with 18 bases in the middle. DNA of the CDR3: TGCGCCAGCAGCTCCAGCCAAGGGCTGGAGGACACTGAAGCTTTCTTT. Translating gives CASSSSQGLEDTEAFF.

The gene calls are TRBV7-9 and TRBJ2-3, with D possibly TRBD2 on 6 matching bases. Germline CDR1 is SEHNR and CDR2 is FQNEAQ (reference sequence). The CDR3 spans 13 residues. V was pared by 9 bases and J by 0 bases, with 10 bases between. CDR3 in DNA: TGTGCCAGTCGTAGCGGAAGCACAGATACGCAGTATTTT. Amino acid sequence: CASRSGSTDTQYF.

This sequence joins TRBV29-1 and TRBJ2-2; TRBD2 aligns across 14 bases. V lost 6 bases to trimming and J lost 1 base; unmatched junction nucleotides: 10. Germline-derived CDR1 and CDR2 are SQVTM and ANQGSEA. The CDR3 sequence is 18 residues long. CDR3 loop: CSVTGTSGSPKNTGELFF. The CDR3 bases are TGCAGCGTGACCGGGACTAGCGGGAGCCCGAAGAACACCGGGGAGCTGTTTTTT.

This chain uses TRBV30 with TRBJ2-1; 8 bases align to TRBD2. With V trimmed by 0 bases and J by 10 bases, 14 bases remained unmatched. CDR3 length: 16 amino acids. CDR1 GTSNPN and CDR2 SVGIG come from the germline V gene (reference sequence). CDR3 region: CAWSVRETSVLGEQFF. CDR3 in DNA: TGTGCCTGGAGTGTACGTGAGACTAGCGTACTCGGGGAGCAGTTCTTC.

The CDR3 DNA follows: TGCAGTGCTACCCTCGTAGCGGGAGGCTTCACAGATACGCAGTATTTT. Translated, it gives CSATLVAGGFTDTQYF. This chain joins TRBV20-1 and TRBJ2-3; 10 bases agree with TRBD2. This CDR3 contains 16 residues. Germline-derived CDR1 and CDR2 are DFQATT and SNEGSKA (reference sequence). Losses at the gene ends were 4 bases for V and 2 bases for J; bases not matched to a gene: 9.

The rearrangement joins TRBV7-9 to TRBJ1-5; TRBD1 might be the D (6 bases). The CDR3 is made up of 15 amino acids. Germline V gene sequence: CDR1 SEHNR, CDR2 FQNEAQ (reference sequence). The germline V and J ends were trimmed by 1 base and 3 bases, with 10 bases remaining between them. The CDR3 protein is CASSLEAGDNQPQHF. The CDR3 DNA reads as TGTGCCAGCAGCTTAGAGGCAGGGGACAATCAGCCCCAGCATTTT.

Only one count was recorded for this clonotype. This rearrangement joins TRBV5-6 to TRBJ1-5, with D possibly matching TRBD1 (6 bases). In germline, CDR1 is SGHDT, CDR2 YYEEEE. Trimming stripped 6 bases from V and 6 bases from J, with 16 bases between. The CDR3 is 14 amino acids. CDR3 amino acids: CASNQYRDGQPQHF. As DNA, the CDR3 is TGTGCCAGCAACCAATACAGGGACGGTCAGCCCCAGCATTTT.

This clonotype was seen a handful of times. The chain links TRBV5-4 to TRBJ2-3, with D unresolved. Germline loops: CDR1 SGHNT, CDR2 YYREEE (reference sequence). V dropped 2 bases and J dropped 0 bases, with 4 bases sitting between them. CDR3 length equals 13 residues. This chain's CDR3 is CASSLTSTDTQYF. The CDR3 DNA sequence: TGTGCCAGCAGCTTAACTAGCACAGATACGCAGTATTTT.

The V and J genes are TRBV5-1 and TRBJ2-1; 7 nucleotides match TRBD2. Trimming cost V 3 bases and J 8 bases; bases outside gene matches: 11. CDR1 is SGHRS and CDR2 is YFSETQ in the germline V gene. CDR3 length: 15 residues. CDR3 residues: CASSSGLSRSDEQFF. In DNA form, the CDR3 reads TGCGCCAGCAGCTCGGGACTAAGTAGGAGCGATGAGCAGTTCTTC.